This T cell receptor (beta chain) was sequenced during a study of STAT5B mutations in CD4+ large granular lymphocyte leukemia. Overall study findings and caveats: Main leukemic clonotypes were patient-specific, but roughly 25% appeared at low frequency elsewhere.

Per germline, CDR1 SEHNR and CDR2 FQNEAQ (reference sequence). This CDR3 spans 15 amino acids. Trimming cost V 3 bases and J 2 bases; bases outside gene matches: 7. Sequenced by immunoSEQ multiplex PCR; TCRdb stores in-frame clones only, minus some. The sample shows around 33,000 clones, roughly 88% of them seen only once. In regard to this clone: Its antigen remains unknown.

Buffy coats from healthy blood donors served as controls. Sequencing was carried out using CD4+ T cells from blood buffy coats. This chain links TRBV7-9 with TRBJ2-7, with TRBD1 matching over 7 bases. This sequence originates from a human donor in good health. The CDR3 sequence is CASSLSSGQTYEQYF. As DNA, the CDR3 is TGTGCCAGCAGCTTGTCCTCGGGACAGACCTACGAGCAGTACTTC.